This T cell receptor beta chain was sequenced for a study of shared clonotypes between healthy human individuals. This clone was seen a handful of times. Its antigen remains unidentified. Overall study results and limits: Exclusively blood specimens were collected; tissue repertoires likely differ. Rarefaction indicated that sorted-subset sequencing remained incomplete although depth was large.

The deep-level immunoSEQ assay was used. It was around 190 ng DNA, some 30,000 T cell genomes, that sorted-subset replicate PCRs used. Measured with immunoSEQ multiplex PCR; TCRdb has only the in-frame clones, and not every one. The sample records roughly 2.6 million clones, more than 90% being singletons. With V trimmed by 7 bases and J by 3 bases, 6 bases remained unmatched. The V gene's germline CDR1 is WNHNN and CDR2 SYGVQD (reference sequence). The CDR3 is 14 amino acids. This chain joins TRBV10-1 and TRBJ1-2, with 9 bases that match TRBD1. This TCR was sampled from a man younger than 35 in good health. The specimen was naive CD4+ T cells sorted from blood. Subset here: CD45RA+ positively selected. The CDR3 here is CASTGTGKDYGYTF. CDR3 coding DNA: TGCGCCAGCACCGGGACAGGGAAGGACTATGGCTACACCTTC.